This T cell receptor beta chain came from a study of cytomegalovirus exposure and HLA in healthy donors. Study results and caveats: A missense DCLRE1C variant was associated with V- and J-gene trimming of TCR beta chains in a later analysis, and an independent cohort replicated the association. The authors excluded some V segments, including TRBV6-2 and TRBV6-3, as indistinguishable.

PCR was performed using 60 Vbeta and 13 Jbeta primers. Measured with immunoSEQ multiplex PCR; TCRdb has only the in-frame clones, and not every one. The sample has 130,000 or so clones; over 80% are singletons. Remarks on this clone: Its specificity is unknown.

Trimming cost V 2 bases and J 4 bases, with 17 bases left between them. The CDR3 runs 17 residues. Germline V gene lookup returns CDR1 LGHNA and CDR2 YNFKEQ. Specimen: PBMCs. The genes are TRBV4-2 and TRBJ1-4; the D gene is possibly TRBD1 (5 bases). The sequence came from a man between 25 and 39 years old in good health and CMV-seronegative. CDR3 bases: TGTGCCAGCAGCCAAAAGGGGAGGGTAGACTTTAATGAAAAACTGTTTTTT. Protein sequence: CASSQKGRVDFNEKLFF.